The entry that follows covers one TCR beta chain sequence. The sample is drawn from a study of cytomegalovirus exposure and HLA in healthy donors. The CDR3 consists of 14 residues. From germline, CDR1 is KGHSH and CDR2 LQKENI. V was clipped by 6 bases and J by 9 bases, with 18 bases between them. Vbeta (60) and Jbeta (13) primers were used in the PCR. Produced via immunoSEQ multiplex PCR; TCRdb's table is partial and in-frame only. Of about 140,000 clones detected, 82% appear once; the ten largest clones hold 1.9%. The sequence came from a woman aged 40 to 49 in good health and CMV-seronegative. V gene TRBV18 combines with J gene TRBJ2-1; possibly TRBD2 for D (5 bases). The sequenced sample consisted of PBMCs. CDR3 sequence reads: CASSPDKGRVEQFF. The CDR3 coding sequence is TGTGCCAGCTCCCCCGACAAAGGGAGAGTTGAGCAGTTCTTC.